The entry below gives a single T cell receptor beta chain sequence along with its context. Germline CDR1 is MDHEN and CDR2 is SYDVKM. The CDR3 extends over 14 amino acids. Between the trimmed V and J ends, which lost 6 bases and 5 bases, there was a span of 16 bases. Per the study methods: For nucleated cells, counts were estimated from reference gene primer amplification. Sequenced by immunoSEQ multiplex PCR; TCRdb stores in-frame clones only, minus some. D and trimming were read from the DNA, whereas the V and J calls and clone size are those reported in that table. The sample shows roughly 300,000 clones, 80% to 95% of them seen only once. The sample originates from a study of blood T cell repertoires in COVID-19. Cohorts were based on clinical histories the participants reported.

This chain links TRBV28 with TRBJ1-1; TRBD1 is a possible D gene (6 bases). This sequence originates from a woman aged 25 to 45 who had recovered from COVID-19. The sequenced sample consisted of PBMCs or T cells enriched from blood (not recorded which). CDR3 nucleotide sequence: TGTGCCAGCAGGGTGGGGCCCCAGGGGACTGAAGCTTTCTTT. Translated, it gives CASRVGPQGTEAFF.